Presented here are 13 T cell receptor beta chains from one specimen sequenced in a study of lymphopenia after photon versus proton radiotherapy. The assay was immunoSEQ multiplex PCR, and TCRdb's table has in-frame clones only and misses some. The sample has about 45,000 clones; about 85% are singletons. The source material was peripheral blood, sampled from a patient treated with photon-based radiotherapy. The receptor set was obtained from a man aged 40-50 years with gastric cancer.

The chain links TRBV19 to TRBJ1-6; D call uncertain. V was shortened by 4 bases and J by 7 bases, with 14 bases between the two germline ends. The CDR3 loop spans 15 amino acids. CDR1 and CDR2 from the germline V gene are LNHDA and SQIVND (reference sequence). The CDR3 region has the DNA TGTGCCAGTAGTAAGGTTGCCGGAAAAAATTCACCCCTCCACTTT. Its protein product is CASSKVAGKNSPLHF.

The rearrangement links TRBV7-3 to TRBJ1-2; no clear D gene. This CDR3 comprises 14 residues. Germline-derived CDR1 and CDR2 are SGHTA and FQGTGA. The V end was cut by 0 bases, the J end by 7 bases, with 12 bases between. The CDR3 is CASSLTTEAGGYTF. In DNA, the CDR3 is TGTGCCAGCAGCTTAACGACGGAGGCGGGTGGCTACACCTTC.

The chain carries TRBV11-3 and TRBJ1-1; D is perhaps TRBD1 (5 bases). V was cut by 5 bases and J by 7 bases, with 11 bases left in between. The length of the CDR3 is 12 residues. Germline-derived CDR1 and CDR2 are SGHNT and YENEEA. The CDR3 loop reads CASSIQGGEAFF. The DNA for the CDR3 is TGTGCCAGCAGCATCCAGGGTGGTGAAGCTTTCTTT.

The chain joins TRBV2 to TRBJ2-5; 8 bases match TRBD2. Germline loops: CDR1 SNHLY, CDR2 FYNNEI. There are 13 residues in the CDR3. The ends lost 5 bases at V and 5 bases at J; junction bases unmatched: 4. In nucleotides, the CDR3 is TGTGCCAGCAGTCAGGGACTAGGGGAGACCCAGTACTTC. This codes for CASSQGLGETQYF.

This clone has more than one count but fewer than ten. The chain carries TRBV6-5 and TRBJ2-7, with D perhaps TRBD1 or TRBD2 (6 bases each). Deletions cut 2 bases from V and 6 bases from J, with 14 bases between. Germline loops: CDR1 MNHEY, CDR2 SVGAGI. CDR3 length: 14 amino acids. CDR3 in DNA: TGTGCCAGCAGTTACGCAAAGGGGGGTGGCGAGCAGTACTTC. Its translation is CASSYAKGGGEQYF.

V is TRBV30 and J is TRBJ1-4; a possible D gene is TRBD1 (5 bases). Deletions cut 0 bases from V and 8 bases from J, with 16 bases between. The CDR3 runs to 15 residues. Germline loops: CDR1 GTSNPN, CDR2 SVGIG (reference sequence). In nucleotides, the CDR3 is TGTGCCTGGAGTGTACGGGGGAGGAGTCGGGAAAAACTGTTTTTT. This translates into CAWSVRGRSREKLFF.

This chain joins TRBV11-3 and TRBJ1-2; 8 bases agree with TRBD1. The CDR3 is 15 residues long. CDR1 and CDR2 from the germline V gene are SGHNT and YENEEA. The V and J ends lost 1 base and 1 base, in that order; junction bases with no gene match: 2. DNA for the CDR3: TGTGCCAGCAGCTTAGGACAGGGGCGTAACTATGGCTACACCTTC. Translating gives CASSLGQGRNYGYTF.

The chain joins TRBV6-4 to TRBJ1-2; D is undetermined. This CDR3 has 13 residues. The V and J ends lost 2 bases and 4 bases respectively, with 8 bases between them. Germline CDR1 is MRHNA and CDR2 is SNTAGT. This CDR3 reads CASSDSDFYGYTF. In DNA, the CDR3 is TGTGCCAGCAGTGACAGCGATTTCTATGGCTACACCTTC.

This chain joins TRBV30 and TRBJ1-2, with 7 bases identical to TRBD1. Germline V gene sequence: CDR1 GTSNPN, CDR2 SVGIG (reference sequence). J was trimmed by 4 bases and V by 3 bases; bases with no gene match: 8. The CDR3 runs to 14 residues. The CDR3, as DNA: TGTGCCTGGAGGGACAGGCTTTTCCCCTATGGCTACACCTTC. It yields the protein CAWRDRLFPYGYTF.

The V gene is TRBV30, the J gene TRBJ1-5, with TRBD1 identical over 12 bases. Germline V CDR1 and CDR2: GTSNPN, SVGIG (reference sequence). The length of the CDR3 is 14 residues. The J segment lost 9 bases and the V segment lost 1 base, leaving 4 bases of the junction unmatched. This CDR3 reads CAWSGGTGGLPQHF. The CDR3 nucleotides read TGTGCCTGGAGTGGCGGGACAGGGGGCTTGCCCCAGCATTTT.

Turning to this clone: Mismatch with germline at one junction end may stem from a read error. The V gene is TRBV7-7, the J gene TRBJ1-1, with a possible D match to TRBD1 (6 bases). CDR1 is SSHAT, CDR2 FNYEAQ, per germline (reference sequence). The CDR3 sequence is 15 residues long. CDR3 amino acids: CASSPPGVMNTEAFF. CDR3 DNA: TGTGCTAGCAGCCCCCCAGGGGTGATGAACACTGAAGCTTTCTTT. The full variable domain, its missing parts supplied by reference TRBV7-7 and TRBJ1-1, is GAGVSQSPRYKVTKRGQDVTLRCDPISSHATLYWYQQALGQGPEFLTYFNYEAQPDKSGLPSDRFSAERPEGSISTLTIQRTEQRDSAMYRCASSPPGVMNTEAFFGQGTRLTVV.

V and J are TRBV19 and TRBJ2-1; D uncertain. Trimming shortened V by 3 bases and J by 5 bases, and 8 bases separated the two germline ends. There are 13 residues in the CDR3. The V gene's germline CDR1 is LNHDA and CDR2 SQIVND (reference sequence). CDR3 DNA sequence: TGTGCCAGTAGTATCACTTTAAACAATGAGCAGTTCTTC. It codes for CASSITLNNEQFF.

As DNA, the CDR3 is TGTGCCAGCAGCTTAAGGTGGGGGCAGGCGTACACTGAAGCTTTCTTT. Residues: CASSLRWGQAYTEAFF. The J gene is TRBJ1-1, the V gene TRBV11-2; tentatively, D is TRBD1 (6 bases). Trimming left V 2 bases short and J 3 bases short, with 16 bases between. This CDR3 is 16 amino acids long. Germline assignment: CDR1 SGHAT and CDR2 FQNNGV.